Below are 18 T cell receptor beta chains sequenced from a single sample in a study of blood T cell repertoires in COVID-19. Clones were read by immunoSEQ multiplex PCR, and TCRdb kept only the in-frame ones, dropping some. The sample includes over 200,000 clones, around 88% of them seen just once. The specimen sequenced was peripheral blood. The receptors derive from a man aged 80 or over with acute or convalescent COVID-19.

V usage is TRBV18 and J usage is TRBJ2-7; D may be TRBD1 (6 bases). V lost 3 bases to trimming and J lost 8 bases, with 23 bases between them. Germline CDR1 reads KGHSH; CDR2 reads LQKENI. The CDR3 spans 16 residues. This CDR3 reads CASSPTGGQGIQQQYF. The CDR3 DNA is TGTGCCAGCTCACCGACGGGTGGGCAGGGGATTCAGCAGCAGTACTTC.

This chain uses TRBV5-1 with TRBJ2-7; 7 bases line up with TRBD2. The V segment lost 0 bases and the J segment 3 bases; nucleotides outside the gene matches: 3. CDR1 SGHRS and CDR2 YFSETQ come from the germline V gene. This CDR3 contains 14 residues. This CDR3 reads CASSLAAGNYEQYF. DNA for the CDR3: TGCGCCAGCAGCTTGGCAGCGGGGAACTACGAGCAGTACTTC.

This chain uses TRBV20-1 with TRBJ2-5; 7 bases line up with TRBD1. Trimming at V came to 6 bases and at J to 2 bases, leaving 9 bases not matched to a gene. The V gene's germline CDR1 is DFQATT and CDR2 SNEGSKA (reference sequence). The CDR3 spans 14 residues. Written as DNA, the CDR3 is TGCAGTGCCAGTACTTGGACAGGTCAAGAGACCCAGTACTTC. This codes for CSASTWTGQETQYF.

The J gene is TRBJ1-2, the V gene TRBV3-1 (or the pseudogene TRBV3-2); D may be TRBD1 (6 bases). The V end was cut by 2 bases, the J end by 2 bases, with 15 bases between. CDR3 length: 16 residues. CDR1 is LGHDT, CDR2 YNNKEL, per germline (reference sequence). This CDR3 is CASSQSIHGQNYGYTF. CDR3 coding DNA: TGTGCCAGCAGCCAATCGATCCACGGACAGAACTATGGCTACACCTTC.

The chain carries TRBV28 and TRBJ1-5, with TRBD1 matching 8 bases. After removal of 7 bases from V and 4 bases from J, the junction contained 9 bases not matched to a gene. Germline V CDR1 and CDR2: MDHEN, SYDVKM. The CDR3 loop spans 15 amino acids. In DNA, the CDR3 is TGTGCCAGCATCCCCCGGGACAGGCGGAATCAGCCCCAGCATTTT. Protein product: CASIPRDRRNQPQHF.

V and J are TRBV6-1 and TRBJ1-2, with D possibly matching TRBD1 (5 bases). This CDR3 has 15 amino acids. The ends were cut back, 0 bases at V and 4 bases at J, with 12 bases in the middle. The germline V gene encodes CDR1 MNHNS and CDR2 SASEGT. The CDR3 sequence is CASSEARRGAYGYTF. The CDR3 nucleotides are TGTGCCAGCAGTGAAGCGCGGCGGGGCGCCTATGGCTACACCTTC.

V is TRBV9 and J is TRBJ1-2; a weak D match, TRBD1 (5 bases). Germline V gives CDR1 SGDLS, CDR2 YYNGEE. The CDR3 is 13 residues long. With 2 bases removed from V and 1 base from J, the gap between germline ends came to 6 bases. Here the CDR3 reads CASSVGGNYGYTF. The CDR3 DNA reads TGTGCCAGCAGCGTCGGGGGTAACTATGGCTACACCTTC. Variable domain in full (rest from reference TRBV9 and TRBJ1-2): DSGVTQTPKHLITATGQRVTLRCSPRSGDLSVYWYQQSLDQGLQFLIQYYNGEERAKGNILERFSAQQFPDLHSELNLSSLELGDSALYFCASSVGGNYGYTFGSGTRLTVV.

CDR3 amino acids: CASSLAGVNTGELFF. The CDR3 DNA sequence: TGCGCCAGCAGCCTAGCGGGAGTCAACACCGGGGAGCTGTTTTTT. The chain carries TRBV5-1 and TRBJ2-2; 10 nucleotides match TRBD2. Germline V gene lookup returns CDR1 SGHRS and CDR2 YFSETQ. Trimming removed 4 bases from V and 2 bases from J; junction bases left unmatched: 2. CDR3 size: 15 residues. Full variable domain (rest looked up from reference TRBV5-1 and TRBJ2-2): KAGVTQTPRYLIKTRGQQVTLSCSPISGHRSVSWYQQTPGQGLQFLFEYFSETQRNKGNFPGRFSGRQFSNSRSEMNVSTLELGDSALYLCASSLAGVNTGELFFGEGSRLTVL.

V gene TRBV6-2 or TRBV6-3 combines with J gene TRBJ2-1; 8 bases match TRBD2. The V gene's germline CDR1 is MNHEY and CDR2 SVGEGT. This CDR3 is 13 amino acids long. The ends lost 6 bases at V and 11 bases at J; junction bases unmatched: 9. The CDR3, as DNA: TGTGCCAGCAGCCCTAATATAGCGGGAAAGCAGTTCTTC. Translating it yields CASSPNIAGKQFF.

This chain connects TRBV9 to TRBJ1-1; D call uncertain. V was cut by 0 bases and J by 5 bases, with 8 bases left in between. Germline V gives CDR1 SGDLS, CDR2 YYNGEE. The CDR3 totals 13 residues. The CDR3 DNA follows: TGTGCCAGCAGCGTAGACGGTAAAACTGAAGCTTTCTTT. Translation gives CASSVDGKTEAFF.

CDR3 sequence (DNA): TGCGCCAGCAGCCGATCCCAGGGAAACAATGAGCAGTTCTTC. This translates into CASSRSQGNNEQFF. The rearrangement joins TRBV4-1 to TRBJ2-1, with D possibly being TRBD1 (5 bases). Germline loops: CDR1 MGHRA, CDR2 YSYEKL. V lost 4 bases, J lost 5 bases, and 12 bases lay in between. The CDR3 runs 14 residues.

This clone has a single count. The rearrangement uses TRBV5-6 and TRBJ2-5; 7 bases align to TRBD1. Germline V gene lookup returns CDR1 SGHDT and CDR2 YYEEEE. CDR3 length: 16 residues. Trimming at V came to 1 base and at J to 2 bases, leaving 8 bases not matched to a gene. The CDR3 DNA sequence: TGTGCCAGCAGCTTGAAAGAACAGGGGTGGCAAGAGACCCAGTACTTC. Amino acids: CASSLKEQGWQETQYF.

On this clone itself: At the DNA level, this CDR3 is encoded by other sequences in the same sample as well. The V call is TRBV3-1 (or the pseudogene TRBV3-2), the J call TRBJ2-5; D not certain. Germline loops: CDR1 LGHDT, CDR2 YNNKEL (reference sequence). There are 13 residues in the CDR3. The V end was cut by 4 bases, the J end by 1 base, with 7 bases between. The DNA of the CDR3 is TGTGCCAGCAGCCCCTCTTTCCAAGAGACCCAGTACTTC. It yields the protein CASSPSFQETQYF.

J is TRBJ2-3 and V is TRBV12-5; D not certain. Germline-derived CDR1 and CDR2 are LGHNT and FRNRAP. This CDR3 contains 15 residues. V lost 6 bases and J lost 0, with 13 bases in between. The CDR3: CASGTTESSTDTQYF. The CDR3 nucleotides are TGTGCTAGTGGCACAACAGAATCTAGCACAGATACGCAGTATTTT.

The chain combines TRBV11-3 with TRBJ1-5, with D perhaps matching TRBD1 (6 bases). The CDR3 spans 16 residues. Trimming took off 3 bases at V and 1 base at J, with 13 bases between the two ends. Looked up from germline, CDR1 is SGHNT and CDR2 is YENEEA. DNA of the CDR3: TGTGCCAGCAGCTTCGCAGGGGTCCTCAGCAATCAGCCCCAGCATTTT. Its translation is CASSFAGVLSNQPQHF.

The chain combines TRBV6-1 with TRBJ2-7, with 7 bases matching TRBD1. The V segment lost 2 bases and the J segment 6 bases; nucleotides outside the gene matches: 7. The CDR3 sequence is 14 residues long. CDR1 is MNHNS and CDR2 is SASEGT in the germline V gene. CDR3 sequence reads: CASSESGGQAEQYF. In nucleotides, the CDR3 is TGTGCCAGCAGTGAAAGTGGTGGACAGGCCGAGCAGTACTTC.

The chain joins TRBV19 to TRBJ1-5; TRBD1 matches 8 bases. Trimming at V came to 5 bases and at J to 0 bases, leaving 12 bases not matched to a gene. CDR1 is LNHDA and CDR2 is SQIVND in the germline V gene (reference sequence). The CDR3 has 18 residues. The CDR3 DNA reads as TGTGCCAGTAGTCCCCCCCGACAGGGGAACCGTAGCAATCAGCCCCAGCATTTT. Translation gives CASSPPRQGNRSNQPQHF.

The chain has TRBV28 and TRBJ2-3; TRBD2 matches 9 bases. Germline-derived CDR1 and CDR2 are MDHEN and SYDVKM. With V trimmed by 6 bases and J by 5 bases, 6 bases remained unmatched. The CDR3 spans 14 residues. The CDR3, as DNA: TGTGCCAGCAGCTGGCGGGGGGGTCTAGATACGCAGTATTTT. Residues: CASSWRGGLDTQYF.